This TCR beta chain derives from a study of T cells in Graves' hyperthyroidism and ophthalmopathy. Using RNA transcripts as the source, TCR beta CDR3 regions were amplified. Researchers ran a first-round RT-PCR on the TCR CDR3 using the HTBI primer set. TCRdb ran MiXCR on the multiplex PCR reads and lists one entry per CDR3 protein. Among hundreds of thousands of distinct CDR3 sequences listed, less than 20% were seen once. This receptor was obtained from a man in his forties with Graves' ophthalmopathy. Sequences were obtained from blood.

In nucleotides, the CDR3 is TGTGCCACCGAGGGACTGAACACTGAAGCTTTCTTT. This sequence encodes CATEGLNTEAFF. The chain carries TRBV25-1 and TRBJ1-1, with TRBD1 as a possible D gene (5 bases). The CDR3 sequence is 12 residues long. In germline, CDR1 is MGHDK, CDR2 SYGVNS. The V and J ends lost 10 bases and 0 bases respectively, with 9 bases between them.